One and the same sample provided the 19 T cell receptor beta chains below, sequenced in a study of shared clonotypes between healthy human individuals. Here immunoSEQ multiplex PCR was the method, and the copy in TCRdb shows in-frame clones only, minus some. Of 850,000 to 1,100,000 clones listed, approximately 80% were seen once; the top ten hold approximately 0.95%. Sequencing was carried out using memory CD4+ T cells from PBMCs. This sample's subset: CD45RA-negative fraction. The receptors originated from a man younger than 35 in good health. Some clones in this sample may be carry-over from other donors' samples.

V and J are TRBV11-2 and TRBJ2-3; TRBD2 might be the D (5 bases). Trimming shortened V by 1 base and J by 0 bases, and 11 bases separated the two germline ends. CDR3 length equals 16 residues. Germline V CDR1 and CDR2: SGHAT, FQNNGV. In nucleotides, the CDR3 is TGTGCCAGCAGCTTAGTTAGCGCCCTAAGCACAGATACGCAGTATTTT. It codes for CASSLVSALSTDTQYF.

The CDR3 protein is CASSLWGLDEQYF. CDR3 DNA sequence: TGCGCCAGCAGCTTATGGGGGCTGGACGAGCAGTACTTC. The chain links TRBV5-1 to TRBJ2-7, with D perhaps TRBD1 (6 bases). This CDR3 has 13 residues. Looked up from germline, CDR1 is SGHRS and CDR2 is YFSETQ. V lost 2 bases and J lost 5, with 11 bases in between.

A remark on this clone: The junction and the germline gene differ at one end; a read error may be behind it. This rearrangement joins TRBV5-1 to TRBJ2-5; D is perhaps TRBD1 (6 bases). Germline V gives CDR1 SGHRS, CDR2 YFSETQ. The CDR3 has 16 residues. The CDR3 sequence is CVSSKTGTPKGETQYF. CDR3 nucleotides: TGCGTCAGCAGCAAAACCGGGACACCTAAAGGGGAGACCCAGTACTTC.

This clone has a single count. This sequence joins TRBV2 and TRBJ1-2; D remains ambiguous. The germline V gene encodes CDR1 SNHLY and CDR2 FYNNEI. Trimming pared 5 bases from V and 0 bases from J, leaving 13 bases between. This CDR3 contains 15 residues. The CDR3 DNA sequence: TGTGCCAGCAGTCCCGAGATGGCAGCTAACTATGGCTACACCTTC. Its protein product is CASSPEMAANYGYTF. Filled out from reference TRBV2 and TRBJ1-2, the complete variable domain reads EPEVTQTPSHQVTQMGQEVILRCVPISNHLYFYWYRQILGQKVEFLVSFYNNEISEKSEIFDDQFSVERPDGSNFTLKIRSTKLEDSAMYFCASSPEMAANYGYTFGSGTRLTVV.

The chain combines TRBV30 with TRBJ1-2; D unresolved. CDR1 and CDR2 (germline): GTSNPN, SVGIG (reference sequence). The germline V and J ends were trimmed by 1 base and 7 bases, with 10 bases remaining between them. CDR3 size: 12 residues. For the CDR3, the DNA is TGTGCCTGGAGTGCATCCAAGGTTGGCTACACCTTC. Translating gives CAWSASKVGYTF.

This chain links TRBV7-3 with TRBJ1-1; 9 bases align to TRBD1. J was trimmed by 4 bases and V by 0 bases; bases with no gene match: 3. The CDR3 consists of 15 residues. The germline V gene has CDR1 SGHTA and CDR2 FQGTGA. Here the CDR3 reads CASSLTGQGGTEAFF. CDR3 in DNA: TGTGCCAGCAGCTTAACGGGACAGGGAGGCACTGAAGCTTTCTTT.

The chain couples TRBV28 to TRBJ2-7, with D perhaps matching TRBD1 or TRBD2 (5 bases each). V lost 1 base, J lost 2 bases, and 12 bases lay in between. Germline CDR1 MDHEN, CDR2 SYDVKM. The CDR3 sequence is 15 residues long. As DNA, the CDR3 is TGTGCCAGCAGTTTATCAGGGACCCTTACCTACGAGCAGTACTTC. Residues: CASSLSGTLTYEQYF.

The gene calls are TRBV13 and TRBJ2-1; 14 nucleotides line up with TRBD2. The CDR3 length is 18 residues. V lost 4 bases and J lost 7; bases outside the gene matches: 12. Germline V gene sequence: CDR1 PRHDT, CDR2 FYEKMQ (reference sequence). Here the CDR3 reads CASSSLGAGTSGRNEQFF. CDR3 nucleotide sequence: TGTGCCAGCAGCTCTCTAGGGGCCGGGACTAGCGGGAGAAATGAGCAGTTCTTC. The full variable domain, completed using reference TRBV13 and TRBJ2-1, is AAGVIQSPRHLIKEKRETATLKCYPIPRHDTVYWYQQGPGQDPQFLISFYEKMQSDKGSIPDRFSAQQFSDYHSELNMSSLELGDSALYFCASSSLGAGTSGRNEQFFGPGTRLTVL.

The count of this clone is one. The V gene is TRBV7-3, the J gene TRBJ2-1, with D maybe TRBD2 (6 bases). The CDR3 covers 16 residues. CDR1 and CDR2 (germline): SGHTA, FQGTGA. The ends were cut back, 5 bases at V and 6 bases at J, with 20 bases in the middle. Written as DNA, the CDR3 is TGTGCCAGCAGCCCCCTCGGAGGGGTAACCCGCAATGAGCAGTTCTTC. Its translation is CASSPLGGVTRNEQFF.

This chain uses TRBV30 with TRBJ1-5, with unresolved D. V was trimmed by 1 base and J by 10 bases, leaving 14 bases between them. Germline assignment: CDR1 GTSNPN and CDR2 SVGIG (reference sequence). The CDR3 extends over 13 amino acids. CDR3 sequence reads: CAWSEGRPNPQHF. CDR3 sequence (DNA): TGTGCCTGGAGTGAGGGTCGCCCTAACCCCCAGCATTTT.

The CDR3 bases are TGTGCCAGCAGTGAGGCGGACAGGGATGAGCAGTTCTTC. Encoded protein: CASSEADRDEQFF. V gene TRBV25-1 combines with J gene TRBJ2-1; 8 nucleotides match TRBD1. The CDR3 consists of 13 residues. The V segment lost 3 bases and the J segment 8 bases; nucleotides outside the gene matches: 3. Germline CDR1 reads MGHDK; CDR2 reads SYGVNS. The variable domain in full, with the rest retrieved from reference TRBV25-1 and TRBJ2-1, is EADIYQTPRYLVIGTGKKITLECSQTMGHDKMYWYQQDPGMELHLIHYSYGVNSTEKGDLSSESTVSRIRTEHFPLTLESARPSHTSQYLCASSEADRDEQFFGPGTRLTVL.

The genes are TRBV7-9 and TRBJ2-7, with 8 bases identical to TRBD2. The CDR3 runs 15 residues. J gave up 5 bases and V 5 bases, and 11 bases lay outside the gene matches. Germline V gene sequence: CDR1 SEHNR, CDR2 FQNEAQ (reference sequence). CDR3 DNA: TGTGCCAGCAGCCGGGGAAGGGCAGCGGGAGACGAGCAGTACTTC. It is translated as CASSRGRAAGDEQYF. The full variable domain, its missing parts supplied by reference TRBV7-9 and TRBJ2-7, is DTGVSQNPRHKITKRGQNVTFRCDPISEHNRLYWYRQTLGQGPEFLTYFQNEAQLEKSRLLSDRFSAERPKGSFSTLEIQRTEQGDSAMYLCASSRGRAAGDEQYFGPGTRLTVT.

The rearrangement joins TRBV7-3 to TRBJ2-1; D is ambiguous. The germline gives CDR1 SGHTA, CDR2 FQGTGA. Trimming removed 2 bases at V and 8 bases at J, with 10 bases between. The CDR3 loop spans 13 amino acids. The CDR3 reads CASSLLLYDEQFF. In DNA form, the CDR3 reads TGTGCCAGCAGCTTATTGTTGTACGATGAGCAGTTCTTC.

As concerns this clone: The junction departs from germline at one end; a sequencing error may be responsible. This rearrangement joins TRBV7-3 to TRBJ2-6, with D possibly matching TRBD1 (6 bases). Germline assignment: CDR1 SGHTA and CDR2 FQGTGA. CDR3 size: 16 residues. CDR3 amino acids: CASSLTTGFGANVLTF. The CDR3, as DNA: TGTGCCAGCAGCCTAACAACAGGGTTCGGGGCCAACGTCCTGACTTTC. Together with reference TRBV7-3 and TRBJ2-6, the CDR3 gives the full variable domain: GAGVSQTPSNKVTEKGKYVELRCDPISGHTALYWYRQSLGQGPEFLIYFQGTGAADDSGLPNDRFFAVRPEGSVSTLKIQRTERGDSAVYLCASSLTTGFGANVLTFGAGSRLTVL.

This clone turned up a few times. V and J are TRBV30 and TRBJ1-4, with D perhaps TRBD1 (5 bases). This CDR3 comprises 14 residues. Germline V gene data show CDR1 as GTSNPN and CDR2 as SVGIG (reference sequence). V gave up 3 bases and J gave up 11 bases, with 19 bases separating them. The CDR3 loop reads CAWRGVGMRGKLFF. The CDR3 nucleotides are TGTGCCTGGAGGGGTGTGGGGATGCGGGGGAAACTGTTTTTT. The variable domain in full, with the rest retrieved from reference TRBV30 and TRBJ1-4, is SQTIHQWPATLVQPVGSPLSLECTVEGTSNPNLYWYRQAAGRGLQLLFYSVGIGQISSEVPQNLSASRPQDRQFILSSKKLLLSDSGFYLCAWRGVGMRGKLFFGSGTQLSVL.

The rearrangement links TRBV15 to TRBJ1-1, with TRBD1 as a possible D gene (5 bases). CDR3 length equals 14 residues. Germline CDR1 reads LNHNV; CDR2 reads YYDKDF (reference sequence). The V gene lost 8 bases and the J gene lost 2 bases, with 15 bases spanning the gap. The CDR3 reads CATGLGDTNTEAFF. For the CDR3, the DNA is TGTGCCACCGGATTGGGGGATACTAACACTGAAGCTTTCTTT.

V gene TRBV5-1 combines with J gene TRBJ2-2; 10 bases align to TRBD2. V lost 7 bases and J lost 5; bases outside the gene matches: 11. This CDR3 contains 16 residues. Germline V gene data show CDR1 as SGHRS and CDR2 as YFSETQ. The CDR3 coding sequence is TGCGCCAGCGGACTAGCGGCCGAGGGATCAACCGGGGAGCTGTTTTTT. Protein product: CASGLAAEGSTGELFF. Together with reference TRBV5-1 and TRBJ2-2, the CDR3 gives the full variable domain: KAGVTQTPRYLIKTRGQQVTLSCSPISGHRSVSWYQQTPGQGLQFLFEYFSETQRNKGNFPGRFSGRQFSNSRSEMNVSTLELGDSALYLCASGLAAEGSTGELFFGEGSRLTVL.

This clone was recorded only once. The chain combines TRBV5-4 with TRBJ2-1, with 11 bases that match TRBD2. This CDR3 is 16 amino acids long. The junction had 4 bases not matched to a gene; V was cut back by 0 bases and J by 5 bases. CDR1 is SGHNT, CDR2 YYREEE, per germline (reference sequence). This CDR3 reads CASSLGGTSGNNEQFF. In nucleotides, the CDR3 is TGTGCCAGCAGCTTGGGAGGGACTAGCGGAAACAATGAGCAGTTCTTC.

About this clone itself: This could be a read error, since a much larger clone is one nucleotide away. Other DNA sequences in this sample translate to the same CDR3. This chain links TRBV30 with TRBJ2-6; D ambiguous. Germline V lookup: CDR1 GTSNPN, CDR2 SVGIG (reference sequence). The CDR3 covers 13 residues. CDR3 protein: CAWGVGGANVLTF. The CDR3 coding sequence is TGTGCCTGGGGTGTGGGTGGGGCCAACGTCCTGACTTTC.